This is a list of T cell receptor beta chains from one sample in a study of T-cell reconstitution after alpha-beta-depleted transplantation in children. TCRdb reanalysed the PCR reads using MiXCR and keeps one entry per CDR3 protein. This table holds around 130,000 distinct CDR3 sequences, around a tenth found once. The sequenced sample was PBMCs, mostly from graft donor cells, obtained 180 days after TCRalphabeta/CD19-depleted stem cell transplant. These receptors came from a girl under three years old who had a stem cell transplant for combined immunodeficiency, so the T cells may come from the graft donor. Each CDR3 is given with its conserved first and last residue. The order of the fields is V gene, J gene, clone size, D gene, CDR3 length, CDR3 protein, CDR3 DNA. A D gene is named only where the DNA matches it firmly. Expanded clones get a size class; other rows say once, few or many, or leave the size out.

>TRBV6-1|TRBJ1-4|-|TRBD1|16
CASSPSRTGGGEKLFF
TGTGCCAGCAGTCCTTCCCGGACAGGGGGAGGTGAAAAACTGTTTTTT
>TRBV21-1|TRBJ2-7|few|-|17
CASSKAAGNLDSYEQYF
TGTGCCAGCAGCAAAGCGGCAGGGAACCTTGACTCCTACGAGCAGTACTTC
>TRBV7-9|TRBJ2-5|-|TRBD1|13
CASSPQGRETQYF
TGTGCCAGCAGCCCACAGGGGCGGGAGACCCAGTACTTC
>TRBV7-9|TRBJ1-4|few|-|16
CASSLAWAATNEKLFF
TGTGCCAGCAGCTTAGCTTGGGCCGCAACTAATGAAAAACTGTTTTTT
>TRBV6-1|TRBJ2-7|-|-|13
CASSPRGLKGHYF
TGTGCCAGCAGTCCCCGGGGACTCAAGGGGCACTACTTC
>TRBV5-1|TRBJ2-7|many|TRBD2|14
CASSTGLAGNKQYF
TGCGCCAGCAGCACGGGACTAGCGGGGAACAAGCAGTACTTC
>TRBV5-1|TRBJ2-7|many|TRBD1|17
CASSLANLRTGIDEQYF
TGCGCCAGCAGCTTGGCCAACCTACGGACAGGGATAGACGAGCAGTACTTC
>TRBV7-6|TRBJ2-3|few|-|13
CASSLVVTDTQYF
TGTGCCAGCAGCTTAGTGGTCACAGATACGCAGTATTTT
>TRBV7-2|TRBJ1-2|hyperexpanded|-|14
CASSLGGQLLRYTF
TGTGCCAGCAGCTTAGGAGGTCAGCTATTACGCTACACCTTC
>TRBV6-4|TRBJ2-1|-|-|20
CASREWSWTKGSGSYNEQFF
TGTGCCAGCAGGGAATGGAGTTGGACCAAAGGTTCGGGCTCCTACAATGAGCAGTTCTTC
>TRBV11-1|TRBJ1-2|-|-|15
CASSSPWVPGGGYTF
TGTGCCAGCAGCTCCCCTTGGGTGCCTGGGGGGGGCTACACCTTC
>TRBV5-1|TRBJ2-7|-|TRBD1|16
CASSLGPTGADYEQYF
TGCGCCAGCAGCTTGGGCCCGACAGGGGCTGACTACGAGCAGTACTTC
>TRBV9|TRBJ2-1|-|TRBD1|18
CASSVGGFGTGSYNEQFF
TGTGCCAGCAGCGTAGGCGGGTTTGGGACAGGCTCCTACAATGAGCAGTTCTTC
>TRBV3-1|TRBJ2-3|-|-|14
CASSHSALPNTQYF
TGTGCCAGCAGCCATTCGGCCCTCCCGAATACGCAGTATTTT
>TRBV27|TRBJ2-2|-|-|16
CASSSLVRGGTGELFF
TGTGCCAGCAGTTCCCTTGTCCGGGGTGGCACCGGGGAGCTGTTTTTT
>TRBV20-1|TRBJ2-7|-|TRBD2|15
CSARVGGRARDEQYF
TGCAGTGCTAGAGTCGGCGGGAGGGCCCGAGACGAGCAGTACTTC
>TRBV28|TRBJ2-6|few|-|15
CASATQRSGANVLTF
TGTGCCAGCGCGACCCAACGCTCTGGGGCCAACGTCCTGACTTTC
>TRBV5-5|TRBJ2-5|few|-|14
CASSLAAVQETQYF
TGTGCCAGCAGCTTGGCGGCAGTTCAAGAGACCCAGTACTTC
>TRBV30|TRBJ2-3|few|TRBD1|14
CAWSVGQLSDTQYF
TGTGCCTGGAGTGTGGGACAGTTATCAGATACGCAGTATTTT
>TRBV18|TRBJ1-1|few|-|15
CASSPRTVSSGEAFF
TGTGCCAGCTCACCAAGGACAGTCAGTTCCGGTGAAGCTTTCTTT
>TRBV6-2/TRBV6-3|TRBJ1-1|-|-|17
CASSYDISGEASTEAFF
TGTGCCAGCAGTTACGATATCAGCGGGGAAGCGAGCACTGAAGCTTTCTTT
>TRBV29-1|TRBJ2-7|-|TRBD1|12
CSVGGQSYEQYF
TGCAGCGTTGGGGGACAGTCCTACGAGCAGTACTTC
>TRBV20-1|TRBJ2-3|-|TRBD2|15
CSADSGLAFTDTQYF
TGCAGTGCTGATTCGGGACTAGCTTTCACAGATACGCAGTATTTT
>TRBV4-1|TRBJ2-7|-|-|15
CASSQDMGLSYEQYF
TGCGCCAGCAGCCAAGATATGGGACTGAGCTACGAGCAGTACTTC
>TRBV10-3|TRBJ1-6|few|-|15
CAISGRGSYNSPLHF
TGTGCCATCAGTGGAAGGGGCTCCTATAATTCACCCCTCCACTTT
>TRBV30|TRBJ2-7|-|-|18
CAWSVRYYRAGAHYEQYF
TGTGCCTGGAGTGTACGTTATTACAGGGCGGGGGCCCACTACGAGCAGTACTTC
>TRBV6-2/TRBV6-3|TRBJ2-7|few|-|14
CASSISGYFYEQYF
TGTGCCAGCTCAATTTCAGGGTACTTCTACGAGCAGTACTTC
>TRBV7-2|TRBJ2-1|-|-|18
CASSLPRLVRPYDNEQFF
TGTGCCAGCAGCTTACCGAGACTAGTCCGACCCTATGATAATGAGCAGTTCTTC
>TRBV7-9|TRBJ2-5|many|-|14
CASSLAGSQETQYF
TGTGCCAGCAGCTTAGCGGGCAGCCAAGAGACCCAGTACTTC
>TRBV29-1|TRBJ2-1|many|-|14
CSVGGRLIDNEQFF
TGCAGCGTTGGGGGCAGGCTAATCGACAATGAGCAGTTCTTC
>TRBV7-2|TRBJ2-3|many|-|15
CASSPRTFSTDTQYF
TGTGCCAGCAGCCCAAGGACTTTTAGCACAGATACGCAGTATTTT
>TRBV3-1|TRBJ2-2|-|TRBD1|17
CATSQVTGGAGTGELFF
TGTGCCACCAGCCAAGTGACAGGGGGCGCTGGCACCGGTGAGCTGTTTTTT
>TRBV10-3|TRBJ2-1|few|-|13
CAISESPYNEQFF
TGTGCCATCAGTGAGTCTCCCTACAATGAGCAGTTCTTC
>TRBV10-3|TRBJ2-5|-|-|13
CAIGGTVEETQYF
TGTGCCATCGGGGGGACAGTTGAAGAGACCCAGTACTTC
>TRBV20-1|TRBJ1-1|many|-|18
CSARDLLGSDRLNTEAFF
TGCAGTGCTAGAGACCTCCTTGGTTCCGACAGGCTGAACACTGAAGCTTTCTTT
>TRBV20-1|TRBJ1-2|few|TRBD1|14
CSAQPQGAGYGYTF
TGCAGTGCTCAACCACAGGGGGCAGGCTATGGCTACACCTTC
>TRBV20-1|TRBJ2-7|many|-|14
CSARDRDGYYEQYF
TGCAGTGCTAGAGACCGGGACGGGTACTACGAGCAGTACTTC
>TRBV10-3|TRBJ2-7|many|-|12
CAMGTRRDEQYF
TGTGCCATGGGGACAAGGCGGGACGAGCAGTACTTC
>TRBV7-3|TRBJ2-1|few|TRBD2|14
CASIWSGSPNEQFF
TGTGCCAGCATTTGGAGCGGGAGCCCCAATGAGCAGTTCTTC
>TRBV6-2/TRBV6-3|TRBJ2-2|few|TRBD2|15
CASSPLGRAGGELFF
TGTGCCAGCAGCCCCCTGGGGAGGGCAGGCGGGGAGCTGTTTTTT
>TRBV7-2|TRBJ1-1|-|TRBD1|16
CASSLSTGAGNTEAFF
TGTGCCAGCAGCTTATCGACAGGGGCGGGAAACACTGAAGCTTTCTTT
>TRBV7-6|TRBJ2-7|few|-|15
CASSLGDILGNEQYF
TGTGCCAGCAGCTTAGGGGACATCTTAGGCAACGAGCAGTACTTC
>TRBV12-3/TRBV12-4|TRBJ2-3|-|-|14
CASSATGPLDTQYF
TGTGCCAGCAGTGCGACAGGCCCACTCGATACGCAGTATTTT
>TRBV12-3/TRBV12-4|TRBJ2-2|-|-|12
CASRFATGELFF
TGTGCCAGCAGATTTGCCACCGGGGAGCTGTTTTTT
>TRBV29-1|TRBJ2-5|few|-|13
CSVVDNTGETQYF
TGCAGCGTTGTCGACAACACCGGGGAGACCCAGTACTTC
>TRBV12-3/TRBV12-4|TRBJ2-5|-|-|15
CASSLWAGAQETQYF
TGTGCCAGCAGTTTATGGGCAGGGGCTCAAGAGACCCAGTACTTC
>TRBV20-1|TRBJ1-2|few|TRBD1|15
CSARDRGGSPYGYTF
TGCAGTGCGAGGGACAGGGGGGGCTCTCCCTATGGCTACACCTTC
>TRBV10-3|TRBJ2-3|few|TRBD1|16
CAISEGPGQGKDTQYF
TGTGCCATCAGTGAGGGCCCGGGACAGGGGAAAGATACGCAGTATTTT
>TRBV20-1|TRBJ1-1|-|-|17
CSATLDVDPPGNTEAFF
TGCAGTGCTACCCTGGACGTGGACCCCCCGGGAAACACTGAAGCTTTCTTT
>TRBV5-1|TRBJ2-3|few|-|13
CASSRSSVVTQYF
TGCGCCAGCAGCCGATCTTCGGTGGTCACGCAGTATTTT
>TRBV4-3|TRBJ2-2|many|-|18
CASSQERRRLTNTGELFF
TGCGCCAGCAGCCAAGAACGACGCAGGCTCACGAACACCGGGGAGCTGTTTTTT
>TRBV19|TRBJ2-7|few|TRBD1|15
CASSRTGQGTYEQYF
TGTGCCAGTAGTAGAACGGGACAGGGGACCTACGAGCAGTACTTC
>TRBV4-3|TRBJ2-5|-|-|13
CASSQGVVETQYF
TGCGCCAGCAGCCAAGGGGTAGTAGAGACCCAGTACTTC
>TRBV12-3/TRBV12-4|TRBJ2-3|many|-|17
CASSFFPGQQRTDTQYF
TGTGCCAGCAGTTTTTTCCCGGGACAACAGCGCACAGATACGCAGTATTTT